Listed below are T cell receptor beta chains from one sample, sequenced in a study of healthy donors' naive CD4 and CD8 T cells. TCRdb passed the reads through MiXCR, listing each CDR3 protein once. The sample includes 150,000 to 200,000 distinct CDR3 sequences, 65% to 80% of them seen just once. Input material: naive CD4+ and CD8+ T cells sorted from blood, pooled from several donors. All receptors derive from a pool of human donors in good health; the sample pools cells from several healthy donors. CDR3s include the opening cysteine and the closing phenylalanine or tryptophan. The D gene is left open where the match is weak. Clone size is not always given. Where it is, it says once, few, many or a class for expanded clones.

clone_size	v_call	d_call	j_call	cdr3_nt	cdr3_aa
.	TRBV6-5	TRBD1	TRBJ1-2	TGTGCCAGCAGTTTGGGACAGCGCTATGGCTACACCTTC	CASSLGQRYGYTF
.	TRBV29-1	TRBD2	TRBJ2-3	TGCAGCGCGACTAGCGGGAGGTCAGATACGCAGTATTTT	CSATSGRSDTQYF
.	TRBV29-1	.	TRBJ2-5	TGCAGCGTCCTGGGGTACCAAGAGACCCAGTACTTC	CSVLGYQETQYF
.	TRBV19	.	TRBJ1-5	TGTGCCAGTAGTATAATGGACCTTCCCAATCAGCCCCAGCATTTT	CASSIMDLPNQPQHF
.	TRBV12-3/TRBV12-4	.	TRBJ1-2	TGTGCCAGCAGGGCCGGGAACTATGGCTACACCTTC	CASRAGNYGYTF
.	TRBV6-5	.	TRBJ1-1	TGTGCCAGCAGCTTCAAGGGGGGTCGACGTCGAGCTTTCTTT	CASSFKGGRRRAFF
.	TRBV5-5	.	TRBJ2-1	TGTGCCAGCAGCTTGCTACCGGACAATGAGCAGTTCTTC	CASSLLPDNEQFF
.	TRBV10-3	.	TRBJ1-1	TGTGCCACTACCCCGGCTGAGGGGTCGAACACTGAAGCTTTCTTT	CATTPAEGSNTEAFF
.	TRBV29-1	TRBD2	TRBJ2-3	TGCAACTCCCAAAGCGGGGGAAGCACAGATACGCAGTATTTT	CNSQSGGSTDTQYF
.	TRBV29-1	.	TRBJ1-2	TGCAGCGTTGAGGGGCTAACTAACTATGGCTACACCTTC	CSVEGLTNYGYTF
.	TRBV6-1	TRBD2	TRBJ2-1	TGTGCCAGCACCGTGGGACTAGCGGGGGCACGGGGGCAGTTCTTC	CASTVGLAGARGQFF
once	TRBV7-8	TRBD1	TRBJ2-5	TGTGCCAGCAGCTTGGACAGGGCGGTTGGGACCCAGTACTTC	CASSLDRAVGTQYF
few	TRBV19	TRBD1	TRBJ2-3	TGTGCCAGTAGTCCGACAGGGCGCACAGATACGCAGTATTTT	CASSPTGRTDTQYF
.	TRBV19	.	TRBJ1-5	TGTGCCAGTAGTATTGTGACAGGAAAGACCAATCAGCCCCAGCATTTT	CASSIVTGKTNQPQHF
.	TRBV6-5	.	TRBJ2-1	TGTGCCAGCATCAAGACTCGCCCCAATGAGCAGTTCTTC	CASIKTRPNEQFF
once	TRBV5-1	.	TRBJ2-7	TGCGCCAGCAGGTCCGTGGACGGCAGCTCCTACGAGCAGTACTTC	CASRSVDGSSYEQYF
.	TRBV29-1	TRBD1	TRBJ2-1	TGCAGCGGTAACAGGGGAAATGAGCAGTTCTTC	CSGNRGNEQFF
.	TRBV4-2	TRBD2	TRBJ2-1	TGCGCCAGCAGCCAAGATAGCCTAGCGGGAGCAAATGAGCAGTTCTTC	CASSQDSLAGANEQFF
.	TRBV10-2	.	TRBJ1-2	TGCGCCAGCAGTGAGGGGGGAGACTATGGCTACACCTTC	CASSEGGDYGYTF
.	TRBV4-2	TRBD2	TRBJ2-1	TGTGCCAGCAGCCAATATTCCCTAGCGGAGCACGATGAGCAGTTCTTC	CASSQYSLAEHDEQFF
few	TRBV6-1	.	TRBJ1-1	TGTGCCAGCTTTCTTTTGTTGGAAGCTTTCTTT	CASFLLLEAFF
.	TRBV6-5	.	TRBJ1-1	TGTGCCAGCAGTTACCTGGCTAGAGCTGAAGCTTTCTTT	CASSYLARAEAFF
.	TRBV29-1	.	TRBJ2-3	TGCAGCGTGGGTGCAATAGATACGCAGTATTTT	CSVGAIDTQYF
once	TRBV5-6	.	TRBJ2-7	TGTGCCAGCAGCAACTCGCCCAGGGACGAGCAGTACTTC	CASSNSPRDEQYF
.	TRBV19	TRBD1	TRBJ1-5	TGTGCCAGTAGTATACAGGGGGATCAGCCCCAGCATTTT	CASSIQGDQPQHF
.	TRBV29-1	TRBD1	TRBJ2-7	TGCAGCGTCTCCGGGACAGGGGCGGGGGAGCAGTACTTC	CSVSGTGAGEQYF
.	TRBV6-6	.	TRBJ2-5	TGTGCCAGCAGTTACCCACCTAGGGGAGAGACCCAGTACTTC	CASSYPPRGETQYF
.	TRBV4-2	.	TRBJ1-2	TGTGCCAGCAGTCCCGACAGGCACTATGGCTACACCTTC	CASSPDRHYGYTF
.	TRBV29-1	.	TRBJ2-7	TGCAGCGTTGAATCGGGGCGGACCTACGAGCAGTACTTC	CSVESGRTYEQYF
.	TRBV7-2	.	TRBJ1-2	TGTGCCAGCACCGGGTCCCAAAACTATGGCTACACCTTC	CASTGSQNYGYTF
.	TRBV11-2	.	TRBJ1-1	TGTGCCAGCAGCACGTCCATGAACACTGAAGCTTTCTTT	CASSTSMNTEAFF
.	TRBV29-1	TRBD1	TRBJ2-3	TGCAGCGCCAGAGGGGACAGGGGAAGCACAGATACGCAGTATTTT	CSARGDRGSTDTQYF
.	TRBV19	TRBD1	TRBJ2-1	TGTGCCAGTAGTATACAGGGGGCTTACAATGAGCAGTTCTTC	CASSIQGAYNEQFF
once	TRBV25-1	.	TRBJ2-7	TGTGCCAGCAGTAGGGGCAGGGAATACGAGCAGTACTTC	CASSRGREYEQYF
once	TRBV5-1	TRBD1	TRBJ2-1	TGCGCCAGCAGCTTCGGGAACAGGGGGCTAGGAAATGAGCAGTTCTTC	CASSFGNRGLGNEQFF
.	TRBV29-1	.	TRBJ2-1	TGCAGCATTTTTACAGGGAGCGGGCTGGATGAGCAGTTCTTC	CSIFTGSGLDEQFF
.	TRBV5-6	.	TRBJ2-3	TGTGCCAGCAGCTTGGTGGGATCCACAGATACGCAGTATTTT	CASSLVGSTDTQYF
.	TRBV27	.	TRBJ1-2	TGTGCCAGCAGTTTATATGGGGGTGCCTATGGCTACACCTTC	CASSLYGGAYGYTF
.	TRBV20-1	.	TRBJ2-6	TGCAGTGCCCAATATTACTCTGGGGCCAACGTCCTGACTTTC	CSAQYYSGANVLTF
.	TRBV13	.	TRBJ2-1	TGTGCCAGCAGCTCCCTTTCCGGGGACAATGAGCAGTTCTTC	CASSSLSGDNEQFF
.	TRBV29-1	.	TRBJ1-3	TGCAGCGTTGTCGAAGCTATAGGGGACGGAAACACCATATATTTT	CSVVEAIGDGNTIYF
.	TRBV29-1	TRBD2	TRBJ2-7	TGCAGCGTTGGTCTAGCGGGAGGGCCGGTCTACGAGCAGTACTTC	CSVGLAGGPVYEQYF
.	TRBV27	.	TRBJ2-3	TGTGCCAGCATTGGAGGTGGGGCGCGGGCAGATACGCAGTATTTT	CASIGGGARADTQYF
.	TRBV29-1	.	TRBJ2-1	TGCAGCGTTGAAAGGCGGGGGCAGAACAGTGAGCAGTTCTTC	CSVERRGQNSEQFF
.	TRBV29-1	.	TRBJ1-1	TGCAGCGTTGAAGGCAGGCTCCACGCGGCTGAAGCTTTCTTT	CSVEGRLHAAEAFF
.	TRBV29-1	.	TRBJ2-5	TGCAGCGTGGACCCCGGGACGGAGGGGACCCAGTACTTC	CSVDPGTEGTQYF
.	TRBV12-3/TRBV12-4	.	TRBJ2-7	TGTGCCAGCAGTTCATGGACCCAATACGAGCAGTACTTC	CASSSWTQYEQYF
.	TRBV19	TRBD1	TRBJ1-1	TGTGCCAGTAGTGGTCAGGGGGATACTGAAGCTTTCTTT	CASSGQGDTEAFF
.	TRBV27	.	TRBJ1-1	TGTGCCAGCAGTTTACTAGGGTCCTCCATTGAAGCTTTCTTT	CASSLLGSSIEAFF